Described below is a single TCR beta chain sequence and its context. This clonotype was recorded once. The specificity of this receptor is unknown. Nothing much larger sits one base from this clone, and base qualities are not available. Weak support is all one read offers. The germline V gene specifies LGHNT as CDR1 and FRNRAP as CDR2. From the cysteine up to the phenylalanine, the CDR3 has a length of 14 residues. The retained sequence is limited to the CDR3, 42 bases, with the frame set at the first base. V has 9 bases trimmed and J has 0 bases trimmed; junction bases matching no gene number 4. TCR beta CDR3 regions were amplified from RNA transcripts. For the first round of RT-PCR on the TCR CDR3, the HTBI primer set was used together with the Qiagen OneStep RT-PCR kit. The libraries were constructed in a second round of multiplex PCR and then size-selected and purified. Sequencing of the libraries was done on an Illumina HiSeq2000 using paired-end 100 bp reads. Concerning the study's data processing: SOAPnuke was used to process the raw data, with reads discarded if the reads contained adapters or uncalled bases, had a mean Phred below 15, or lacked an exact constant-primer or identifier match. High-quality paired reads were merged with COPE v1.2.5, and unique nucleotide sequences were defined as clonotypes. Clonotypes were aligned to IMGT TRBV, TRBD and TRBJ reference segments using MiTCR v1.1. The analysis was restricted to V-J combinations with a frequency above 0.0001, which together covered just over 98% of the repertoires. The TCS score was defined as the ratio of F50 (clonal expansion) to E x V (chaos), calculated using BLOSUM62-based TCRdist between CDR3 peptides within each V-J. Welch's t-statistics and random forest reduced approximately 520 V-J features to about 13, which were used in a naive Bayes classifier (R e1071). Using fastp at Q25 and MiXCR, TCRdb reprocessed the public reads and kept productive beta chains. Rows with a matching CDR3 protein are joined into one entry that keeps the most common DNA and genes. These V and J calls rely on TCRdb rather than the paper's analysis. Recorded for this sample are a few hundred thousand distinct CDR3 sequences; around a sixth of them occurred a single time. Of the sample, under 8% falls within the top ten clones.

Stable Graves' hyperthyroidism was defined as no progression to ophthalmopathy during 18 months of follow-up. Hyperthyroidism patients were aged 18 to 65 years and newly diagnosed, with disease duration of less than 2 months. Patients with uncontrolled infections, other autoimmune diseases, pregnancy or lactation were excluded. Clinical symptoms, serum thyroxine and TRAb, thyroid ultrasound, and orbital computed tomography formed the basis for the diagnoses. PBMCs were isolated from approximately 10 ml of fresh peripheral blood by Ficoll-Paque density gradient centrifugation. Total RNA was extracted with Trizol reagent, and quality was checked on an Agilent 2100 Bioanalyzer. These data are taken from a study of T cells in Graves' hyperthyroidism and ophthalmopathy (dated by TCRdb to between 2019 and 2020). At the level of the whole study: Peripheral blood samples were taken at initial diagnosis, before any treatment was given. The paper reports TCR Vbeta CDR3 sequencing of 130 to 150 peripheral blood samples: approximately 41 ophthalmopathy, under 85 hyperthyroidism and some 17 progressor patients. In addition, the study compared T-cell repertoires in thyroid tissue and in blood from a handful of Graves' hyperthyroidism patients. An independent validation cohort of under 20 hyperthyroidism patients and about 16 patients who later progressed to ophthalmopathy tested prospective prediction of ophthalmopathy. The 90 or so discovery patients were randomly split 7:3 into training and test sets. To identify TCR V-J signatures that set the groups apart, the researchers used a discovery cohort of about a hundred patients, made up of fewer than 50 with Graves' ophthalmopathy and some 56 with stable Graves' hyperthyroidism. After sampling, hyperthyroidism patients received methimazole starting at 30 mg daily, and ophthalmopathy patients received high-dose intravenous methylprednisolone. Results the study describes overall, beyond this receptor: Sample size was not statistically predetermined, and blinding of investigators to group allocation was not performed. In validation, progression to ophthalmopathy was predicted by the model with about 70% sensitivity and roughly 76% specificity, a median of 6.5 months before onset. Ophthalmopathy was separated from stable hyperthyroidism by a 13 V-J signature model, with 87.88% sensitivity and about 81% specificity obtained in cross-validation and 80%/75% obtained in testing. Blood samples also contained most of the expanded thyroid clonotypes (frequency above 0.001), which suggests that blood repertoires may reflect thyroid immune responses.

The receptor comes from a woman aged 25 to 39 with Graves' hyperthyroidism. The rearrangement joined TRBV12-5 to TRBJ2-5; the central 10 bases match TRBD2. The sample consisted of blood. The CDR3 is CARVTSGDQETQYF. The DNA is TGTGCTAGGGTTACTAGCGGGGACCAAGAGACCCAGTACTTC. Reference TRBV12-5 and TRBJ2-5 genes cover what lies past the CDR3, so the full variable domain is DARVTQTPRHKVTEMGQEVTMRCQPILGHNTVFWYRQTMMQGLELLAYFRNRAPLDDSGMPKDRFSAEMPDATLATLKIQPSEPRDSAVYFCARVTSGDQETQYFGPGTRLLVL.